One sample yielded the 18 T cell receptor beta chains listed below, sequenced in a study of cytomegalovirus exposure and HLA in healthy donors. A multiplex PCR was run with 60 Vbeta primers and 13 Jbeta primers. Data came from immunoSEQ multiplex PCR; TCRdb stores just in-frame clones and leaves some out. The sample records over 150,000 clones, around 79% being singletons. The sample consisted of PBMCs. The source is a man aged 25 to 45 in good health and CMV-seropositive.

This clone was found once. The chain has TRBV6-6 and TRBJ1-2; D possibly corresponds to TRBD1 (5 bases). The CDR3 runs 14 residues. Germline V gene sequence: CDR1 MNHNY, CDR2 SVGAGI (reference sequence). V lost 0 bases and J lost 8, with 13 bases in between. CDR3 sequence reads: CASSYSTGVEGYTF. CDR3 sequence (DNA): TGTGCCAGCAGTTACTCGACGGGGGTGGAGGGCTACACCTTC.

This clone has a handful of counts. The chain combines TRBV9 with TRBJ2-5, with 8 nucleotides matching TRBD2. The CDR3 consists of 15 residues. The V gene end was trimmed by 3 bases and the J gene end by 2 bases; junction bases not matched to a gene: 6. CDR1 SGDLS and CDR2 YYNGEE come from the germline V gene. DNA of the CDR3: TGTGCCAGCAGCGCCCGGGAGGGGTGGCAAGAGACCCAGTACTTC. As protein: CASSAREGWQETQYF.

This clone came up a few times. V and J are TRBV25-1 and TRBJ2-7; D remains ambiguous. The V end was cut by 3 bases, the J end by 4 bases, with 7 bases between. The CDR3 is made up of 12 amino acids. Germline-derived CDR1 and CDR2 are MGHDK and SYGVNS. CDR3: CASSDSRYEQYF. The CDR3 DNA sequence: TGTGCCAGCAGTGATTCGAGGTACGAGCAGTACTTC.

The chain is built from TRBV5-1 and TRBJ2-7; 9 positions agree with TRBD2. The V segment lost 6 bases and the J segment 6 bases; nucleotides outside the gene matches: 10. The CDR3 sequence is 14 residues long. Germline V gene data show CDR1 as SGHRS and CDR2 as YFSETQ. In nucleotides, the CDR3 is TGCGCCAGCACCGATATAGCGGGAGCCCGCGAGCAGTACTTC. Amino acid sequence: CASTDIAGAREQYF.

This clone was observed a handful of times. This chain links TRBV5-1 with TRBJ2-7; TRBD1 is a possible D gene (6 bases). Germline V CDR1 and CDR2: SGHRS, YFSETQ. The V and J ends lost 0 bases and 0 bases respectively, with 10 bases between them. The CDR3 runs 15 residues. The CDR3 nucleotides read TGCGCCAGCAGCTTGGGACAGGTGAGCTCCTACGAGCAGTACTTC. This sequence encodes CASSLGQVSSYEQYF.

The DNA of the CDR3 is TGTGCCAGCAGTTTAACAGGGTTGAATGGCAATCAGCCCCAGCATTTT. Protein: CASSLTGLNGNQPQHF. The chain couples TRBV6-5 to TRBJ1-5, with D tentatively TRBD1 (6 bases). CDR3 length: 16 amino acids. V was pared by 4 bases and J by 2 bases, with 15 bases between. The V gene's germline CDR1 is MNHEY and CDR2 SVGAGI.

CDR3 region: CASSLTRGAYGYTF. The CDR3 DNA reads TGTGCCAGCAGCTTAACGCGGGGGGCGTACGGCTACACCTTC. The chain carries TRBV7-3 and TRBJ1-2, with D tentatively TRBD1 (6 bases). The CDR3 is 14 residues long. Germline V CDR1 and CDR2: SGHTA, FQGTGA. The V gene lost 0 bases and the J gene lost 8 bases, with 13 bases spanning the gap. The variable domain in full, with the rest retrieved from reference TRBV7-3 and TRBJ1-2, is GAGVSQTPSNKVTEKGKYVELRCDPISGHTALYWYRQSLGQGPEFLIYFQGTGAADDSGLPNDRFFAVRPEGSVSTLKIQRTERGDSAVYLCASSLTRGAYGYTFGSGTRLTVV.

The V gene is TRBV30, the J gene TRBJ1-2; possibly TRBD1 for D (6 bases). This CDR3 has 12 amino acids. Germline assignment: CDR1 GTSNPN and CDR2 SVGIG (reference sequence). Trimming took off 0 bases at V and 12 bases at J, with 14 bases between the two ends. CDR3 sequence (DNA): TGTGCCTGGAGTGTACGCAACAGGGTGAACACCTTC. It yields the protein CAWSVRNRVNTF.

This rearrangement joins TRBV5-8 to TRBJ1-5, with a tentative D call TRBD1 (5 bases). This CDR3 comprises 16 residues. Trimming stripped 7 bases from V and 2 bases from J, with 19 bases between. Germline CDR1 and CDR2: SGHTS and YDEGEE. The CDR3 spells CASLEGTVARNQPQHF. In DNA, the CDR3 is TGTGCCAGCCTGGAGGGGACCGTAGCTCGCAATCAGCCCCAGCATTTT. The whole variable domain, remainder taken from reference TRBV5-8 and TRBJ1-5, is EAGVTQSPTHLIKTRGQQATLRCSPISGHTSVYWYQQALGLGLQFLLWYDEGEERNRGNFPPRFSGRQFPNYSSELNVNALELEDSALYLCASLEGTVARNQPQHFGDGTRLSIL.

CDR3 nucleotides: TGTGCCAGCAGTTCCTTACAGGGAAGGGGCCAGCATTTT. Its translation is CASSSLQGRGQHF. The chain employs TRBV27 and TRBJ1-5, with D possibly TRBD1 on 6 matching bases. The V and J ends lost 4 bases and 12 bases respectively, with 16 bases between them. Germline-derived CDR1 and CDR2 are MNHEY and SMNVEV (reference sequence). This CDR3 spans 13 amino acids.

The rearrangement joins TRBV6-5 to TRBJ1-4, with a tentative D call TRBD1 (5 bases). The CDR3 spans 14 residues. The V end was cut by 4 bases, the J end by 3 bases, with 9 bases between. Germline CDR1 MNHEY, CDR2 SVGAGI. The CDR3 nucleotides are TGTGCCAGCAGTTCAGGGTTTGCTAATGAAAAACTGTTTTTT. It codes for CASSSGFANEKLFF.

The chain combines TRBV15 with TRBJ2-1; 9 bases agree with TRBD2. CDR1 is LNHNV and CDR2 is YYDKDF in the germline V gene (reference sequence). The CDR3 is 16 residues long. The V segment lost 1 base and the J segment 3 bases; nucleotides outside the gene matches: 4. The chain's CDR3 is CATSRGPAGGYNEQFF. The DNA of the CDR3 is TGTGCCACCAGCAGAGGGCCAGCGGGAGGCTACAATGAGCAGTTCTTC.

The rearrangement links TRBV28 to TRBJ2-4; TRBD2 matches at 7 bases. This CDR3 is 16 amino acids long. In germline, CDR1 is MDHEN, CDR2 SYDVKM. V shed 7 bases, J shed 3 bases, and the junction held 12 bases outside the gene matches. The CDR3 DNA reads TGTGCCAGCACCCCCGGAAGCGGGAATGTCAAAAACATTCAGTACTTC. It codes for CASTPGSGNVKNIQYF.

Comment on this clone: An end of the junction does not agree with germline; a read error may underlie this. J is TRBJ2-7 and V is TRBV6-5, with 7 nucleotides matching TRBD1. The CDR3 has 14 amino acids. CDR1 and CDR2 from the germline V gene are MNHEY and SVGAGI. The CDR3 protein is CASTYATGNYEQYF. For the CDR3, the DNA is TGTGCCAGCACTTACGCGACAGGGAACTACGAGCAGTACTTC.

The chain couples TRBV5-6 to TRBJ2-7, with D tentatively TRBD1 (5 bases). This CDR3 spans 12 amino acids. The germline V gene has CDR1 SGHDT and CDR2 YYEEEE. V was cut by 4 bases and J by 5 bases, with 10 bases left in between. The CDR3 nucleotides read TGTGCCAGCAGCCTCTGGGGCGACGAGCAGTACTTC. Translated, it gives CASSLWGDEQYF. The variable domain in full, completed from reference TRBV5-6 and TRBJ2-7, reads DAGVTQSPTHLIKTRGQQVTLRCSPKSGHDTVSWYQQALGQGPQFIFQYYEEEERQRGNFPDRFSGHQFPNYSSELNVNALLLGDSALYLCASSLWGDEQYFGPGTRLTVT.

This clone occurred a few times. The chain employs TRBV4-3 and TRBJ1-4; D unresolved. CDR3 length: 15 residues. Germline V gene data show CDR1 as LGHNA and CDR2 as YSLEER. Deletions cut 0 bases from V and 3 bases from J, with 8 bases between. The CDR3 nucleotides read TGCGCCAGCAGCCAAGATCCCGGAGCTAATGAAAAACTGTTTTTT. Its translation: CASSQDPGANEKLFF.

The chain is built from TRBV5-6 and TRBJ2-7; 8 bases map to TRBD1. The CDR3 is made up of 13 amino acids. V lost 4 bases, J lost 5 bases, and 5 bases stayed unmatched. The V gene's germline CDR1 is SGHDT and CDR2 YYEEEE. CDR3 region: CASSAWTGNEQYF. The CDR3 DNA reads as TGTGCCAGCAGCGCCTGGACAGGGAACGAGCAGTACTTC.

In DNA form, the CDR3 reads TGTGCCATCAGTGAGTCGGCCGGGGGAAACACTGAAGCTTTCTTT. This translates into CAISESAGGNTEAFF. The genes are TRBV10-3 and TRBJ1-1; D is perhaps TRBD1 (5 bases). Germline V lookup: CDR1 ENHRY, CDR2 SYGVKD. Trimming cost V 0 bases and J 2 bases, with 10 bases left between them. The CDR3 sequence is 15 residues long.